The 4 T cell receptor beta chains presented below share a single source sample, sequenced in a study of cytomegalovirus exposure and HLA in healthy donors. It was with 60 Vbeta and 13 Jbeta primers that the PCR ran. Profiling relied on immunoSEQ multiplex PCR, and the TCRdb table lists in-frame clones only, not all of them. The sample gives over 100,000 clones, roughly 80% of which show up once; 2.1% is in the top ten. Sequenced: PBMCs. The source of these receptors is a middle-aged woman in good health and CMV-seropositive.

This clone came up a few times. The rearrangement uses TRBV19 and TRBJ2-7, with D perhaps matching TRBD2 (5 bases). CDR3 size: 14 residues. V was clipped by 9 bases and J by 4 bases, with 19 bases between them. Germline CDR1 LNHDA, CDR2 SQIVND (reference sequence). CDR3 DNA: TGTGCCAGCGCGACGAGAGGGAACAAATACGAGCAGTACTTC. Translating gives CASATRGNKYEQYF.

This clone appeared a few times. The rearrangement links TRBV27 to TRBJ1-2, with 8 bases that match TRBD1. The V gene end was trimmed by 5 bases and the J gene end by 7 bases; junction bases not matched to a gene: 6. The CDR3 is made up of 13 amino acids. The germline CDR1 and CDR2 sequences are MNHEY and SMNVEV (reference sequence). CDR3 in amino acids: CASSDRGPFGYTF. Written as DNA, the CDR3 is TGTGCCAGCAGTGACAGGGGCCCTTTTGGCTACACCTTC.

The chain links TRBV28 to TRBJ1-2; 9 bases are shared with TRBD1. The CDR3 is 17 residues long. The junction had 17 bases not matched to a gene; V was cut back by 8 bases and J by 4 bases. The germline CDR1 and CDR2 sequences are MDHEN and SYDVKM. CDR3 in amino acids: CASGAPGQGFLLYGYTF. CDR3 DNA: TGTGCCAGCGGAGCCCCGGGACAGGGCTTCCTCCTCTATGGCTACACCTTC.

The chain employs TRBV28 and TRBJ2-2; 7 nucleotides align to TRBD1. Germline trimming cut 7 bases from V and 6 bases from J; bases unmatched to any gene: 11. The CDR3 runs 15 residues. Germline CDR1 reads MDHEN; CDR2 reads SYDVKM. The CDR3 loop reads CASMISQGVAGELFF. For the CDR3, the DNA is TGTGCCAGCATGATTTCGCAGGGGGTAGCCGGGGAGCTGTTTTTT.